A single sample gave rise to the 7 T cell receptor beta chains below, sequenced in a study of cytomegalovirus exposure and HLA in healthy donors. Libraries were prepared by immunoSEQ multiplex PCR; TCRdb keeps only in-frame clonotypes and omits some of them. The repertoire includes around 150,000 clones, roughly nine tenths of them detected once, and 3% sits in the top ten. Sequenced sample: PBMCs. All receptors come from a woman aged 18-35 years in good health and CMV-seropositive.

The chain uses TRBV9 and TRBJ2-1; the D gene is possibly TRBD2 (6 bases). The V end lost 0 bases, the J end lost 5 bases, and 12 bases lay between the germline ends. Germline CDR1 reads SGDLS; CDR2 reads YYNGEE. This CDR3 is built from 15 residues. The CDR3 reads CASSVAGTGDNEQFF. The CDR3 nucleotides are TGTGCCAGCAGCGTAGCGGGAACGGGAGACAATGAGCAGTTCTTC.

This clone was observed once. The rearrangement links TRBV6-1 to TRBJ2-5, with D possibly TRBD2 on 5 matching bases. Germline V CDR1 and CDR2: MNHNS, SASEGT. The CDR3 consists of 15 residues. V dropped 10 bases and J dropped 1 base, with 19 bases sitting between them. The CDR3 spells CATTSRGSLQETQYF. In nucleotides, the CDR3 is TGTGCCACCACATCTCGGGGTTCCCTCCAAGAGACCCAGTACTTC.

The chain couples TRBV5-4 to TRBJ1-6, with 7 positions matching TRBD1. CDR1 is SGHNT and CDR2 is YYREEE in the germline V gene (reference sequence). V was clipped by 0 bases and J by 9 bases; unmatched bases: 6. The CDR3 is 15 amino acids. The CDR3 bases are TGTGCCAGCAGCTTGGACAGGGGATCTCCTTCACCCCTCCACTTT. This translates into CASSLDRGSPSPLHF. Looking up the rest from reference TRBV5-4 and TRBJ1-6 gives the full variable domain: ETGVTQSPTHLIKTRGQQVTLRCSSQSGHNTVSWYQQALGQGPQFIFQYYREEENGRGNFPPRFSGLQFPNYSSELNVNALELDDSALYLCASSLDRGSPSPLHFGNGTRLTVT.

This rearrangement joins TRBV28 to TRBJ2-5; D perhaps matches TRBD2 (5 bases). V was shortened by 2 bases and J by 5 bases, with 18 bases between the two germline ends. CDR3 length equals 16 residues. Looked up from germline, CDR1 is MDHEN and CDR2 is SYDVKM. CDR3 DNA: TGTGCCAGCAGTTTAGAGCGGCTCCTCTTAAGGGAGACCCAGTACTTC. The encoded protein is CASSLERLLLRETQYF.

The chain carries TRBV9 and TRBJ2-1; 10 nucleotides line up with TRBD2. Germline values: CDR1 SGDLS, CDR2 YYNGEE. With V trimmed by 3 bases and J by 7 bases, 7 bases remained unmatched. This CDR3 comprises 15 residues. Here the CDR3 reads CASSGTTSGVNEQFF. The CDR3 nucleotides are TGTGCCAGCAGCGGGACTACTAGCGGGGTGAATGAGCAGTTCTTC.

In nucleotides, the CDR3 is TGTGCCTGGACCCTGAGGGGGCTCAAGAACTACGAGCAGTACTTC. This translates into CAWTLRGLKNYEQYF. The rearrangement joins TRBV30 to TRBJ2-7; 7 bases are shared with TRBD1. J gave up 3 bases and V 4 bases, and 12 bases lay outside the gene matches. The germline V gene has CDR1 GTSNPN and CDR2 SVGIG (reference sequence). This CDR3 is 15 amino acids long.

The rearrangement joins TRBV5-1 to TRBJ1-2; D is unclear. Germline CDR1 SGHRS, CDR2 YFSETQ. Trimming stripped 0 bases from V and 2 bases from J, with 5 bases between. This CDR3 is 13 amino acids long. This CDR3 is CASSLVQNYGYTF. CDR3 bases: TGCGCCAGCAGCTTGGTGCAGAACTATGGCTACACCTTC.